Below, 31 T cell receptor beta chains from the same sample are listed, as sequenced in a study of neurological immune-mediated disorders. TCRdb re-derived calls from the 5' RACE reads in MiXCR, one entry per CDR3 protein. The repertoire holds some 78,000 distinct CDR3 sequences, with approximately 5% as singletons. What was sequenced was PBMCs. The receptor source for this set is a woman in her twenties or thirties with multiple sclerosis.

Concerning this clonotype: One end of the junction varies from germline; a read error may be responsible. This CDR3 reads CATSEQGWTQNF. Written as DNA, the CDR3 is TGTGCCACCAGTGAGCAGGGCTGGACCCAGAATTTT. The V and J genes are TRBV24-1 and TRBJ1-5, with D possibly matching TRBD1 (5 bases). The CDR3 has 12 residues. Germline assignment: CDR1 KGHDR and CDR2 SFDVKD.

This clonotype was counted at least ten times. The chain joins TRBV6-5 to TRBJ2-1, with 7 positions matching TRBD1. Germline CDR1 and CDR2: MNHEY and SVGAGI. V gave up 2 bases and J gave up 2 bases; unmatched junction bases: 0. The CDR3 sequence is 14 residues long. This CDR3 is CASSYTGAYNEQFF. The CDR3 nucleotides are TGTGCCAGCAGTTACACAGGGGCCTACAATGAGCAGTTCTTC.

This clonotype has a handful of counts. The chain combines TRBV20-1 with TRBJ2-5; no firm D call. The V gene lost 3 bases and the J gene lost 4 bases, with 6 bases spanning the gap. Germline V gene sequence: CDR1 DFQATT, CDR2 SNEGSKA (reference sequence). The CDR3 covers 11 residues. In DNA form, the CDR3 reads TGCAGTGCTAGGCCGTCAGAGACCCAGTACTTC. Its translation: CSARPSETQYF.

Many counts were recorded for this clonotype. The chain uses TRBV10-2 and TRBJ2-1, with TRBD2 matching 11 bases. Germline V gene sequence: CDR1 WSHSY, CDR2 SAAADI. V lost 8 bases to trimming and J lost 9 bases; unmatched junction nucleotides: 6. The CDR3 covers 13 residues. The CDR3, as DNA: TGCGCCAGCGGAATAGCGGGAGGGGCTGAGCAGTTCTTC. Amino acid sequence: CASGIAGGAEQFF.

This clonotype was counted ten times or more. The rearrangement links TRBV20-1 to TRBJ2-5; a possible D gene is TRBD1 (5 bases). Trimming cost V 1 base and J 5 bases, with 14 bases left between them. The CDR3 is made up of 14 amino acids. CDR1 and CDR2 from the germline V gene are DFQATT and SNEGSKA (reference sequence). The CDR3 DNA is TGCAGTGCTAGAGGCCTACCAGGGCGGGAGACCCAGTACTTC. Its translation: CSARGLPGRETQYF.

This clonotype is labeled as medium-sized. The chain joins TRBV5-1 to TRBJ2-7, with 8 bases fitting TRBD1. This CDR3 has 17 amino acids. Germline-derived CDR1 and CDR2 are SGHRS and YFSETQ. Trimming took 0 bases from V and 5 from J; bases not matched to a gene: 13. This CDR3 reads CASSLGVVRTGFNEQYF. CDR3 DNA: TGCGCCAGCAGCTTGGGGGTGGTTCGGACAGGGTTCAACGAGCAGTACTTC.

Many counts were recorded for this clonotype. J is TRBJ2-7 and V is TRBV28; 11 bases are a match to TRBD2. The CDR3 is made up of 15 amino acids. The V and J ends lost 6 bases and 4 bases, in that order; junction bases with no gene match: 8. Germline V gene sequence: CDR1 MDHEN, CDR2 SYDVKM. The CDR3 is CASRERLAGLYEQYF. The CDR3, as DNA: TGTGCCAGCAGGGAACGACTAGCGGGATTATACGAGCAGTACTTC.

This clonotype was recorded at least ten times. The chain couples TRBV5-1 to TRBJ1-2; D not certain. Germline V gives CDR1 SGHRS, CDR2 YFSETQ. V was trimmed by 0 bases and J by 0 bases, leaving 6 bases between them. This CDR3 has 14 amino acids. CDR3 bases: TGCGCCAGCAGCTTGGATGGGGCTAACTATGGCTACACCTTC. This gives the protein CASSLDGANYGYTF.

This clonotype showed up just a few times. This sequence joins TRBV10-3 and TRBJ2-6; 9 nucleotides match TRBD1. The germline gives CDR1 ENHRY, CDR2 SYGVKD. Germline trimming cut 6 bases from V and 4 bases from J; bases unmatched to any gene: 1. This CDR3 is built from 14 residues. CDR3 loop: CAIRQGAGANVLTF. CDR3 coding DNA: TGTGCCATCAGACAGGGGGCCGGGGCCAACGTCCTGACTTTC.

The chain combines TRBV5-1 with TRBJ1-5; a weak D match, TRBD1 (6 bases). The CDR3 runs 18 residues. The V end was cut by 0 bases, the J end by 4 bases, with 20 bases between. The germline CDR1 and CDR2 sequences are SGHRS and YFSETQ. This chain's CDR3 is CASSLATNPGTWNQPQHF. The CDR3 coding sequence is TGCGCCAGCAGCTTGGCCACTAACCCCGGGACATGGAATCAGCCCCAGCATTTT.

This clonotype was seen ten or more times. V gene TRBV9 combines with J gene TRBJ2-7; D gene ambiguous. Germline V gene sequence: CDR1 SGDLS, CDR2 YYNGEE. This CDR3 is 15 amino acids long. Trimming took off 0 bases at V and 5 bases at J, with 15 bases between the two ends. The CDR3 DNA reads as TGTGCCAGCAGCGTAGAACAGCATCCGATTGACGAGCAGTACTTC. Protein product: CASSVEQHPIDEQYF.

Points on this clonotype: The junction departs from germline at one end; a sequencing error may be responsible. V and J are TRBV7-8 and TRBJ2-2; tentatively, D is TRBD1 or TRBD2 (5 bases each). This CDR3 spans 16 amino acids. Per germline, CDR1 SGHVS and CDR2 FQNEAQ. This chain's CDR3 is CVSSRFSGTDTGELFF. The CDR3 nucleotides read TGTGTCAGCAGCCGATTCTCCGGGACCGACACCGGGGAGCTGTTTTTT. The variable domain in full, with the rest retrieved from reference TRBV7-8 and TRBJ2-2, is GAGVSQSPRYKVAKRGQDVALRCDPISGHVSLFWYQQALGQGPEFLTYFQNEAQLDKSGLPSDRFFAERPEGSVSTLKIQRTQQEDSAVYLCVSSRFSGTDTGELFFGEGSRLTVL.

There are many counts of this clonotype. The chain is built from TRBV20-1 and TRBJ1-2; tentatively, D is TRBD1 (6 bases). Trimming pared 5 bases from V and 3 bases from J, leaving 22 bases between. CDR1 and CDR2 from the germline V gene are DFQATT and SNEGSKA (reference sequence). This CDR3 region has 16 residues. The CDR3 region is CSAARPSRTAYYGYTF. The DNA of the CDR3 is TGCAGTGCTGCTCGACCTTCGAGGACAGCCTACTATGGCTACACCTTC.

This clonotype occurred many times. V usage is TRBV10-3 and J usage is TRBJ1-1; D not certain. Germline V gene lookup returns CDR1 ENHRY and CDR2 SYGVKD. Trimming stripped 4 bases from V and 0 bases from J, with 9 bases between. The CDR3 extends over 14 amino acids. In nucleotides, the CDR3 is TGTGCCATCAGTGCAACCGAAATGAACACTGAAGCTTTCTTT. It encodes CAISATEMNTEAFF.

This clonotype was recorded at least ten times. The CDR3 spells CASSGGYEQYV. The CDR3, as DNA: TGTGCCAGCAGCGGCGGGTACGAGCAGTACGTC. This chain connects TRBV12-3 or TRBV12-4 to TRBJ2-7; weak D call: TRBD2 (5 bases). The V gene lost 6 bases and the J gene lost 4 bases, with 7 bases spanning the gap. The CDR3 contains 11 residues.

This clonotype was found many times. The rearrangement links TRBV20-1 to TRBJ1-1; TRBD1 is a possible D gene (6 bases). The CDR3 covers 13 residues. Germline CDR1 reads DFQATT; CDR2 reads SNEGSKA (reference sequence). The germline V and J ends were trimmed by 6 bases and 1 base, with 12 bases remaining between them. CDR3 nucleotides: TGCAGTGCCAGGGACACTTGGAACACTGAAGCTTTCTTT. Protein: CSARDTWNTEAFF.

This clonotype was seen at least ten times. A read error may be the cause here, since a much bigger clone is one base away. V usage is TRBV20-1 and J usage is TRBJ1-3; D gene uncertain. Germline V lookup: CDR1 DFQATT, CDR2 SNEGSKA (reference sequence). This CDR3 contains 14 residues. CDR3 region: CSAREGSSGKTIYF. The CDR3 bases are TGCAGTGCTAGAGAGGGCTCCTCTGGAAAAACCATATATTTT.

This clonotype was seen repeatedly, ten times or more. This sequence may be a read error, since a much larger clone differs from it by one base. DNA for the CDR3: TGTGCCAGCAGTTTCCAGGGGTATGGCTACACCTTC. Translation gives CASSFQGYGYTF. The chain links TRBV12-3 or TRBV12-4 to TRBJ1-2, with TRBD1 as a possible D gene (6 bases). There are 12 residues in the CDR3. Trimming cost V 3 bases and J 5 bases, with 7 bases left between them.

The chain joins TRBV24-1 to TRBJ2-1; D gene unclear. CDR1 is KGHDR and CDR2 is SFDVKD in the germline V gene. The V and J ends lost 4 bases and 2 bases respectively, with 11 bases between them. The CDR3 runs 15 residues. As DNA, the CDR3 is TGTGCCACCAGTGAAGGCCTTAGGCCCTACAATGAGCAGTTCTTC. Its translation is CATSEGLRPYNEQFF.

This clonotype was seen at least ten times. The genes are TRBV12-3 or TRBV12-4 and TRBJ2-5; D gene unclear. Between the trimmed V and J ends, which lost 2 bases and 4 bases, there was a span of 20 bases. CDR3 size: 17 residues. The CDR3 reads CASSLRWSPRWGETQYF. For the CDR3, the DNA is TGTGCCAGCAGTTTACGATGGAGCCCTAGGTGGGGAGAGACCCAGTACTTC.

This clonotype was seen ten or more times. The rearrangement joins TRBV24-1 to TRBJ2-7; perhaps TRBD1 as D (5 bases). Germline CDR1 is KGHDR and CDR2 is SFDVKD. Trimming stripped 3 bases from V and 3 bases from J, with 17 bases between. The CDR3 contains 16 residues. The CDR3 bases are TGTGCCACCAGTGATACTACAGGTCCATCACACTACGAGCAGTACTTC. Amino acids: CATSDTTGPSHYEQYF.

This clonotype was counted ten times or more. The CDR3 DNA follows: TGTGCCAGCAGTACACAGAGCTCTGGAAACACCATATATTTT. It encodes CASSTQSSGNTIYF. The V gene is TRBV6-6, the J gene TRBJ1-3; D is uncertain. Deletions cut 5 bases from V and 0 bases from J, with 8 bases between. CDR1 and CDR2 (germline): MNHNY, SVGAGI (reference sequence). The CDR3 is made up of 14 amino acids.

Only one count was recorded for this clonotype. The CDR3 end shows no conserved phenylalanine or tryptophan, and so a read error is likely. The gene calls are TRBV2 and TRBJ2-1; D gene ambiguous. Germline V gene lookup returns CDR1 SNHLY and CDR2 FYNNEI. The CDR3 consists of 11 residues. Trimming removed 2 bases at V and 7 bases at J, with 3 bases between. CDR3 bases: TGTGCCAGCAGTGAACTGAATGAGCAGTTCATC. Protein: CASSELNEQFI.

Ten or more counts support this clonotype. The V gene is TRBV5-1, the J gene TRBJ2-5, with 9 bases matching TRBD2. The CDR3 is 14 amino acids. Trimming took 4 bases from V and 6 from J; bases not matched to a gene: 7. CDR1 SGHRS and CDR2 YFSETQ come from the germline V gene. The chain's CDR3 is CASSAGLARKTQYF. CDR3 sequence (DNA): TGCGCCAGCAGCGCGGGACTAGCTCGGAAGACCCAGTACTTC. Full variable domain (missing parts from reference TRBV5-1 and TRBJ2-5): KAGVTQTPRYLIKTRGQQVTLSCSPISGHRSVSWYQQTPGQGLQFLFEYFSETQRNKGNFPGRFSGRQFSNSRSEMNVSTLELGDSALYLCASSAGLARKTQYFGPGTRLLVL.

This clonotype has a count of ten or more. V is TRBV5-5 and J is TRBJ1-4; D call uncertain. Germline lookup yields CDR1 SGHKS and CDR2 YYEKEE (reference sequence). V was cut by 2 bases and J by 8 bases, with 16 bases left in between. CDR3 size: 15 residues. CDR3 nucleotides: TGTGCCAGCAGCTTAGAGGTCGTGGCGGGAGAAAAACTGTTTTTT. It translates to CASSLEVVAGEKLFF.

The table lists this clonotype with many counts. The chain joins TRBV20-1 to TRBJ1-2, with TRBD1 matching over 7 bases. Germline CDR1 DFQATT, CDR2 SNEGSKA (reference sequence). The V and J ends lost 3 bases and 4 bases, in that order; junction bases with no gene match: 8. CDR3 size: 14 residues. The CDR3 is CSARLITGVYGYTF. CDR3 bases: TGCAGTGCTAGGCTCATTACAGGGGTCTATGGCTACACCTTC.

This clonotype was counted between two and nine times. V is TRBV11-3 and J is TRBJ2-1; 13 nucleotides line up with TRBD2. This CDR3 contains 16 residues. J was trimmed by 6 bases and V by 1 base; bases with no gene match: 3. CDR1 is SGHNT, CDR2 YENEEA, per germline. CDR3 in amino acids: CASSLGGTSGTNEQFF. The CDR3 DNA sequence: TGTGCCAGCAGCTTAGGGGGGACTAGCGGGACCAATGAGCAGTTCTTC.

This clonotype was detected many times. This sequence joins TRBV6-6 and TRBJ2-2; 9 bases are shared with TRBD1. J gave up 5 bases and V 6 bases, and 4 bases lay outside the gene matches. The CDR3 covers 14 residues. Germline V gene lookup returns CDR1 MNHNY and CDR2 SVGAGI (reference sequence). Written as DNA, the CDR3 is TGTGCCAGCAGACAGGGGGCTGGGACCGGGGAGCTGTTTTTT. Translated, it gives CASRQGAGTGELFF.

In this sample, this clonotype turned up many times. J is TRBJ2-1 and V is TRBV20-1, with 10 bases that match TRBD2. The CDR3 length is 14 residues. The germline CDR1 and CDR2 sequences are DFQATT and SNEGSKA (reference sequence). J lost 4 bases, V lost 3 bases, and 3 bases had no gene match. The chain's CDR3 is CSASGLAEYNEQFF. CDR3 DNA: TGCAGTGCTAGCGGACTAGCGGAGTACAATGAGCAGTTCTTC.

This clonotype was counted ten times or more. The chain couples TRBV7-2 to TRBJ2-2; D possibly corresponds to TRBD2 (5 bases). V was shortened by 5 bases and J by 2 bases, with 9 bases between the two germline ends. The CDR3 spans 14 residues. Germline V lookup: CDR1 SGHTA, CDR2 FQGNSA. CDR3: CASSHGLNTGELFF. DNA of the CDR3: TGTGCCAGCAGCCATGGACTTAACACCGGGGAGCTGTTTTTT. The complete variable domain, with remaining parts taken from reference TRBV7-2 and TRBJ2-2, reads GAGVSQSPSNKVTEKGKDVELRCDPISGHTALYWYRQSLGQGLEFLIYFQGNSAPDKSGLPSDRFSAERTGGSVSTLTIQRTQQEDSAVYLCASSHGLNTGELFFGEGSRLTVL.

This clonotype was counted ten times or more. The chain is built from TRBV20-1 and TRBJ2-1; D possibly matches TRBD1 or TRBD2 (5 bases each). V lost 5 bases, J lost 13 bases, and 15 bases lay in between. CDR1 is DFQATT, CDR2 SNEGSKA, per germline (reference sequence). The CDR3 runs 11 residues. DNA of the CDR3: TGCAGTGCTTGGGGCCGGGGCCAACAGTTCTTC. Translated: CSAWGRGQQFF.